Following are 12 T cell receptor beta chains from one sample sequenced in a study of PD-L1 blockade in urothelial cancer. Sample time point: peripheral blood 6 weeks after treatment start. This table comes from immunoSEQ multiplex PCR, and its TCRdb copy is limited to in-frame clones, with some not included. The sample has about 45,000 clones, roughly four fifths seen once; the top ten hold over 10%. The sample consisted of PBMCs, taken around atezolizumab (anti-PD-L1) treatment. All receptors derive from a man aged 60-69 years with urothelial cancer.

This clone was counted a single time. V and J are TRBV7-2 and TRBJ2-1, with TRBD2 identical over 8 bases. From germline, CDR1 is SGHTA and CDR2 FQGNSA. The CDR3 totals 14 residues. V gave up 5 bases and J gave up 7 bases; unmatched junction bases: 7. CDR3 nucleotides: TGTGCCAGCAGCGGCCGGACTAGCTTGAATGAGCAGTTCTTC. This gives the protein CASSGRTSLNEQFF.

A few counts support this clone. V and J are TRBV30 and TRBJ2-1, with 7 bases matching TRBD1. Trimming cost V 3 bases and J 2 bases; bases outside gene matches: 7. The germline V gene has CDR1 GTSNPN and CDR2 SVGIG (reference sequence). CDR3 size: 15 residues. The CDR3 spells CAWRHGDRTYNEQFF. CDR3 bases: TGTGCCTGGAGACATGGGGACAGAACCTACAATGAGCAGTTCTTC. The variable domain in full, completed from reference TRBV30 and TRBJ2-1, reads SQTIHQWPATLVQPVGSPLSLECTVEGTSNPNLYWYRQAAGRGLQLLFYSVGIGQISSEVPQNLSASRPQDRQFILSSKKLLLSDSGFYLCAWRHGDRTYNEQFFGPGTRLTVL.

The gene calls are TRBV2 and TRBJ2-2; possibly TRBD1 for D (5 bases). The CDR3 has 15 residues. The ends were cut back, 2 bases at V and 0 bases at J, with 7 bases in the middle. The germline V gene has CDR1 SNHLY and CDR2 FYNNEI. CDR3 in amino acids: CASSEMDTNTGELFF. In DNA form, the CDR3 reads TGTGCCAGCAGTGAAATGGACACGAACACCGGGGAGCTGTTTTTT.

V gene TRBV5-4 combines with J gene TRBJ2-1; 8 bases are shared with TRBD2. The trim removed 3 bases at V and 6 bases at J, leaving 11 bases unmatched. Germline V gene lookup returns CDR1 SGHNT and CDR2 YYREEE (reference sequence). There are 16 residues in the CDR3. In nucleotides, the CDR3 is TGTGCCAGCAGCTCAGGAGTGACTAGCGCCACCAATGAGCAGTTCTTC. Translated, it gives CASSSGVTSATNEQFF.

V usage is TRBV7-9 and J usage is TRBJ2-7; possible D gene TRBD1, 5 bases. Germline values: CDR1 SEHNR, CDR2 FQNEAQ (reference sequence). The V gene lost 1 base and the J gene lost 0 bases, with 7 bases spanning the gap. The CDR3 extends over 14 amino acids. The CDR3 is CASSLVQASYEQYF. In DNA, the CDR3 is TGTGCCAGCAGCTTAGTACAGGCCTCCTACGAGCAGTACTTC.

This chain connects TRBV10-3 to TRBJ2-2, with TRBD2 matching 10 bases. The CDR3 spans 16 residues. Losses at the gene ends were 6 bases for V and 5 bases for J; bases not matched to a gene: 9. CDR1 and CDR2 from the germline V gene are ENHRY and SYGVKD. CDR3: CAIRGALAGVTGELFF. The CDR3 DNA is TGTGCCATCAGGGGGGCCCTAGCGGGAGTTACCGGGGAGCTGTTTTTT.

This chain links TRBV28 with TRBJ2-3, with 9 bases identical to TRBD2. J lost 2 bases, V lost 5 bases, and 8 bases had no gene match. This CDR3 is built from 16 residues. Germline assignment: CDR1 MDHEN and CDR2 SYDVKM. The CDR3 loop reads CASSLLAGELTDTQYF. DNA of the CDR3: TGTGCCAGCAGTCTATTAGCGGGAGAGCTCACAGATACGCAGTATTTT.

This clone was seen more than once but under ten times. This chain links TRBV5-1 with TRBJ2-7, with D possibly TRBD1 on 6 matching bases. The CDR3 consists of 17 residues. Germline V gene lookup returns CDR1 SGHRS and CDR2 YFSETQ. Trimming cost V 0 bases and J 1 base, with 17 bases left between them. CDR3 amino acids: CASSLEPPGTYSYEQYF. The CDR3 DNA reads TGCGCCAGCAGCTTGGAACCCCCCGGGACATATTCCTACGAGCAGTACTTC. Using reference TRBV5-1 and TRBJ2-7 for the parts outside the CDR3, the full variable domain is KAGVTQTPRYLIKTRGQQVTLSCSPISGHRSVSWYQQTPGQGLQFLFEYFSETQRNKGNFPGRFSGRQFSNSRSEMNVSTLELGDSALYLCASSLEPPGTYSYEQYFGPGTRLTVT.

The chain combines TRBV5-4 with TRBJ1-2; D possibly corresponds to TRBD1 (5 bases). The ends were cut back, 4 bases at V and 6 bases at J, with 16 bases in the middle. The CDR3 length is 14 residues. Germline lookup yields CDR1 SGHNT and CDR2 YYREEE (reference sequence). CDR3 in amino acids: CASSSLGGDNGYTF. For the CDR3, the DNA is TGTGCCAGCAGCAGTCTGGGGGGGGATAATGGCTACACCTTC.

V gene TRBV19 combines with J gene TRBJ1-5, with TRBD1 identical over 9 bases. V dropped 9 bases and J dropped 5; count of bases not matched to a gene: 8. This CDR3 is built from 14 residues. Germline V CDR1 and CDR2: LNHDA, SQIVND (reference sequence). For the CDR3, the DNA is TGTGCCAGCAGCCGGGACAGGGCTTATCAGCCCCAGCATTTT. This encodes CASSRDRAYQPQHF.

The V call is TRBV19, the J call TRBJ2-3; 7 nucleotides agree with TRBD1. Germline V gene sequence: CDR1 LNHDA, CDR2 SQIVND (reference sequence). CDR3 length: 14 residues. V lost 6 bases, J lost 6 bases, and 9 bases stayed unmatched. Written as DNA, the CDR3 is TGTGCCAGTAGGACAGGGCTCTCAAGGGATACGCAGTATTTT. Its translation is CASRTGLSRDTQYF.

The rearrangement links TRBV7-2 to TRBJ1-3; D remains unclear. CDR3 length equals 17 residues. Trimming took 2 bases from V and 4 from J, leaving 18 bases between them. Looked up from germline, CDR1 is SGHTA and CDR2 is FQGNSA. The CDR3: CASSLHPGSLGGNTIYF. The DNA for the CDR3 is TGTGCCAGCAGCTTACATCCGGGGTCCCTGGGGGGAAACACCATATATTTT.